These 17 T cell receptor beta chains came from one sample sequenced in a study of shared clonotypes between healthy human individuals. Only in-frame clones appear in the TCRdb table, and some are missing; sequencing was by immunoSEQ multiplex PCR. The sample gives fewer than 1.6 million clones, roughly 98.5% of which show up once; approximately 0.38% is in the top ten. Source material: naive CD4+ T cells sorted from blood. Subset reported: CD45RA+ positively selected. Source of these receptors: a man aged 30 to 45 in good health.

The chain combines TRBV28 with TRBJ1-2; 8 bases match TRBD1. V shed 5 bases, J shed 3 bases, and the junction held 8 bases outside the gene matches. This CDR3 has 15 amino acids. CDR1 and CDR2 (germline): MDHEN, SYDVKM. The CDR3 sequence: CASSPRTGRDYGYTF. The CDR3 region has the DNA TGTGCCAGCAGTCCCAGGACAGGGAGAGACTATGGCTACACCTTC.

The chain recombines TRBV5-1 with TRBJ2-1, with D uncertain. The CDR3 is made up of 15 amino acids. Germline loops: CDR1 SGHRS, CDR2 YFSETQ. The V and J ends lost 6 bases and 1 base respectively, with 14 bases between them. The CDR3 loop is CASMLRMDSYNEQFF. The CDR3 DNA reads as TGCGCCAGCATGTTGCGGATGGATTCCTACAATGAGCAGTTCTTC. The complete variable domain, with remaining parts taken from reference TRBV5-1 and TRBJ2-1, reads KAGVTQTPRYLIKTRGQQVTLSCSPISGHRSVSWYQQTPGQGLQFLFEYFSETQRNKGNFPGRFSGRQFSNSRSEMNVSTLELGDSALYLCASMLRMDSYNEQFFGPGTRLTVL.

This sequence joins TRBV2 and TRBJ2-3; unclear D gene. The germline gives CDR1 SNHLY, CDR2 FYNNEI. The CDR3 spans 14 residues. V was trimmed by 6 bases and J by 3 bases, leaving 13 bases between them. CDR3 nucleotides: TGTGCCAGCAGACGAGAGACTGGGACAGATACGCAGTATTTT. Encoded protein: CASRRETGTDTQYF.

J is TRBJ2-7 and V is TRBV6-5; D is uncertain. Between the trimmed V and J ends, which lost 7 bases and 3 bases, there was a span of 19 bases. Germline V gene lookup returns CDR1 MNHEY and CDR2 SVGAGI. CDR3 size: 15 residues. The CDR3 coding sequence is TGTGCCAGCACCTCCCGGAGAGGACCGCGCTACGAGCAGTACTTC. It yields the protein CASTSRRGPRYEQYF.

The chain uses TRBV7-9 and TRBJ2-5; D is unresolved. The CDR3 has 13 residues. Trimming cost V 5 bases and J 3 bases, with 10 bases left between them. Germline V gives CDR1 SEHNR, CDR2 FQNEAQ (reference sequence). In DNA form, the CDR3 reads TGTGCCAGCAGCCCTGGATCCGAAGAGACCCAGTACTTC. It specifies CASSPGSEETQYF.

The J gene is TRBJ2-2, the V gene TRBV27, with TRBD2 matching over 10 bases. CDR1 and CDR2 from the germline V gene are MNHEY and SMNVEV (reference sequence). V lost 5 bases, J lost 7 bases, and 13 bases stayed unmatched. CDR3 length: 17 amino acids. CDR3 DNA sequence: TGTGCCAGCAGTCCCAGGGGAGCGGGAGGGATAGGCGGGGAGCTGTTTTTT. Amino acid sequence: CASSPRGAGGIGGELFF.

V is TRBV19 and J is TRBJ1-1; D gene uncertain. Germline CDR1 is LNHDA and CDR2 is SQIVND (reference sequence). The germline V and J ends were trimmed by 3 bases and 5 bases, with 22 bases remaining between them. CDR3 size: 17 residues. This CDR3 is CASSMGTLSGQKTEAFF. The DNA for the CDR3 is TGTGCCAGTAGTATGGGTACTCTTAGTGGGCAGAAAACTGAAGCTTTCTTT.

The rearrangement uses TRBV5-6 and TRBJ1-1; D is undetermined. V lost 1 base, J lost 1 base, and 8 bases lay in between. The CDR3 runs to 14 residues. Germline V CDR1 and CDR2: SGHDT, YYEEEE. The CDR3 DNA sequence: TGTGCCAGCAGCTTGTCTCCCCCGAACACTGAAGCTTTCTTT. This translates into CASSLSPPNTEAFF.

The chain joins TRBV27 to TRBJ2-7; D possibly matches TRBD1 or TRBD2 (6 bases each). The V gene lost 0 bases and the J gene lost 2 bases, with 11 bases spanning the gap. The germline V gene encodes CDR1 MNHEY and CDR2 SMNVEV (reference sequence). This CDR3 region has 15 residues. This CDR3 is CASSLSSGAPYEQYF. Written as DNA, the CDR3 is TGTGCCAGCAGTTTATCGTCGGGGGCCCCCTACGAGCAGTACTTC.

Turning to this clone: This specimen includes other DNA sequences encoding the same CDR3. V gene TRBV5-1 combines with J gene TRBJ2-2, with 8 bases identical to TRBD2. CDR3 length equals 15 residues. Germline loops: CDR1 SGHRS, CDR2 YFSETQ. V was pared by 0 bases and J by 6 bases, with 4 bases of the junction left unmatched. The CDR3 DNA is TGCGCCAGCAGCTTGGTAACGGGAGGGCCCGGGGAGCTGTTTTTT. Translated: CASSLVTGGPGELFF.

This chain connects TRBV9 to TRBJ2-1; 9 bases line up with TRBD2. Germline CDR1 and CDR2: SGDLS and YYNGEE. The V gene end was trimmed by 2 bases and the J gene end by 7 bases; junction bases not matched to a gene: 13. CDR3 length: 17 amino acids. CDR3: CASSVHYAGGPGNEQFF. The DNA of the CDR3 is TGTGCCAGCAGCGTGCACTACGCGGGAGGGCCGGGGAATGAGCAGTTCTTC.

CDR3 residues: CASSATITGELFF. The DNA for the CDR3 is TGTGCCAGCAGCGCCACAATCACCGGGGAGCTGTTTTTT. J is TRBJ2-2 and V is TRBV9; the D is unclear. This CDR3 has 13 amino acids. The germline gives CDR1 SGDLS, CDR2 YYNGEE. The germline V and J ends were trimmed by 3 bases and 4 bases, with 7 bases remaining between them.

The chain uses TRBV7-8 and TRBJ2-1; 10 nucleotides line up with TRBD1. Germline assignment: CDR1 SGHVS and CDR2 FQNEAQ. J was trimmed by 5 bases and V by 0 bases; bases with no gene match: 1. The CDR3 sequence is 15 residues long. The CDR3 DNA reads TGTGCCAGCAGCTTAGCGGGACAGGGGAACAATGAGCAGTTCTTC. This translates into CASSLAGQGNNEQFF.

The chain employs TRBV16 and TRBJ2-6, with unresolved D. Looked up from germline, CDR1 is KGHSY and CDR2 is FQNENV. This CDR3 spans 16 amino acids. V shed 1 base and J shed 6 bases, with 13 bases lying between them. CDR3 DNA: TGTGCCAGCAGCCAATGGTTCGAGGCTCCGGCCAACGTCCTGACTTTC. Amino acid sequence: CASSQWFEAPANVLTF.

The chain joins TRBV15 to TRBJ2-7; no clear D. V was cut by 3 bases and J by 1 base, with 7 bases left in between. In germline, CDR1 is LNHNV, CDR2 YYDKDF (reference sequence). This CDR3 contains 13 residues. The DNA of the CDR3 is TGTGCCACCAGCAGGGCCCAATCCTACGAGCAGTACTTC. The encoded protein is CATSRAQSYEQYF.

The V gene is TRBV19, the J gene TRBJ2-7, with D uncertain. The germline CDR1 and CDR2 sequences are LNHDA and SQIVND (reference sequence). The ends were cut back, 3 bases at V and 6 bases at J, with 12 bases in the middle. The CDR3 contains 13 residues. The CDR3 sequence: CASSILVSGEQYF. The DNA for the CDR3 is TGTGCCAGTAGTATTCTTGTCAGTGGCGAGCAGTACTTC.

The chain joins TRBV29-1 to TRBJ2-2; 11 positions match TRBD2. This CDR3 contains 14 residues. The V gene's germline CDR1 is SQVTM and CDR2 ANQGSEA. The V and J ends lost 7 bases and 5 bases, in that order; junction bases with no gene match: 6. The CDR3 nucleotides read TGCAGCGGAACTAGCGGGAGTTCAACCGGGGAGCTGTTTTTT. Translated, it gives CSGTSGSSTGELFF.